The rows below give T cell receptor beta chains drawn from one sample of a study of metastatic and nonmetastatic thyroid tumors. MiXCR was used by TCRdb to re-call the PCR reads. The sample lists about 27,000 clones; around 16% were seen once. Sequencing was performed on blood. Receptors were obtained from a male donor with papillary thyroid cancer or a benign thyroid nodule (not recorded which). Some clones in this sample may be carry-over from other donors' samples. Each CDR3 is given with its conserved first and last residue. Each record gives: D gene, J gene, clone size, V gene, CDR3 DNA, CDR3 protein. The D gene is left open where the match is weak. Expanded clones get a size class; other rows say once, few or many, or leave the size out.

d_call: -; j_call: TRBJ1-5; clone_size: many; v_call: TRBV7-8; cdr3_nt: TGTGCCAGCAGCCCCCGCGGGGATGGGAGCAATCAGCCCCAGCATTTT; cdr3_aa: CASSPRGDGSNQPQHF
d_call: -; j_call: TRBJ2-7; clone_size: medium-sized; v_call: TRBV20-1; cdr3_nt: TGCAGTGCTAGAGATCCGCAGACAGGCTCCTACGAGCAGTACTTC; cdr3_aa: CSARDPQTGSYEQYF
d_call: -; j_call: TRBJ2-3; clone_size: many; v_call: TRBV4-1; cdr3_nt: TGCGCCAGCAGCCAAGGTGATACGCAGTATTTT; cdr3_aa: CASSQGDTQYF
d_call: TRBD1; j_call: TRBJ2-1; clone_size: many; v_call: TRBV7-3; cdr3_nt: TGTGCCAGCAGTTCCGGGACAGGGTGGAATGAGCAGTTCTTC; cdr3_aa: CASSSGTGWNEQFF
d_call: -; j_call: TRBJ1-2; clone_size: few; v_call: TRBV6-1; cdr3_nt: TGTGCCAGCAGTGACGGTTACTATGGCTACACCTTC; cdr3_aa: CASSDGYYGYTF
d_call: -; j_call: TRBJ2-4; clone_size: -; v_call: TRBV6-1; cdr3_nt: TGTGCCAGCAGTGCAGGGGAGGTTGACATTCAGTACTTC; cdr3_aa: CASSAGEVDIQYF
d_call: -; j_call: TRBJ2-1; clone_size: -; v_call: TRBV11-1; cdr3_nt: TGTGCCAGCAGCTTAGCCCGTCCGGGCGGAGGTATGAGGGACAATGAGCAGTTCTTC; cdr3_aa: CASSLARPGGGMRDNEQFF
d_call: TRBD2; j_call: TRBJ2-5; clone_size: many; v_call: TRBV20-1; cdr3_nt: TGCAGTGCCCAAATAGCGGGCCAAGAGACCCAGTACTTC; cdr3_aa: CSAQIAGQETQYF
d_call: -; j_call: TRBJ2-5; clone_size: many; v_call: TRBV10-1; cdr3_nt: TGCGCCAGCAGTGATTACAACCAAGAGACCCAGTACTTC; cdr3_aa: CASSDYNQETQYF
d_call: -; j_call: TRBJ2-1; clone_size: -; v_call: TRBV5-4; cdr3_nt: TGTGCCAGCAGCGACCTTGGGGAGCAGTTCTTC; cdr3_aa: CASSDLGEQFF
d_call: -; j_call: TRBJ2-1; clone_size: many; v_call: TRBV5-4; cdr3_nt: TGTGCCAGCAGCTTCTTTAGTCTGGGGAAGTTGTTCTTC; cdr3_aa: CASSFFSLGKLFF
d_call: TRBD2; j_call: TRBJ2-2; clone_size: few; v_call: TRBV19; cdr3_nt: TGTGCCAGTAGTTGGGCTAGCGGGGACGGGGAGCTGTTTTTT; cdr3_aa: CASSWASGDGELFF
d_call: -; j_call: TRBJ1-3; clone_size: -; v_call: TRBV28; cdr3_nt: TGTGCCAGCAGATCCCTCCAGGGTTTCTGTGGAAACACCATATATTTT; cdr3_aa: CASRSLQGFCGNTIYF
d_call: -; j_call: TRBJ1-2; clone_size: many; v_call: TRBV12-3/TRBV12-4; cdr3_nt: TGTGCCAGCAGTTTACACAGGGTCTATGGCTACACCTTC; cdr3_aa: CASSLHRVYGYTF
d_call: -; j_call: TRBJ2-3; clone_size: once; v_call: TRBV20-1; cdr3_nt: TGCAGTGCCAGAAGGTTGGGTGCAACGGATACGCAGTATTTT; cdr3_aa: CSARRLGATDTQYF
d_call: -; j_call: TRBJ1-2; clone_size: medium-sized; v_call: TRBV20-1; cdr3_nt: TGCAGTGCTAGAGCGCAAACCTATGGCTACACCTTC; cdr3_aa: CSARAQTYGYTF
d_call: -; j_call: TRBJ1-1; clone_size: many; v_call: TRBV2; cdr3_nt: TGTGCCAGCAAGGGACTGGGGAACACTGAAGCTTTCTTT; cdr3_aa: CASKGLGNTEAFF
d_call: -; j_call: TRBJ1-2; clone_size: many; v_call: TRBV9; cdr3_nt: TGTGCCAGCAGCGTTCGACCCCAGGGGAATGATGAGGGCTACACCTTC; cdr3_aa: CASSVRPQGNDEGYTF
d_call: TRBD1; j_call: TRBJ1-2; clone_size: many; v_call: TRBV10-3; cdr3_nt: TGTGCCATCAAGGGGGCAGGTTCCTATGGCTACACCTTC; cdr3_aa: CAIKGAGSYGYTF
d_call: TRBD1; j_call: TRBJ2-2; clone_size: many; v_call: TRBV9; cdr3_nt: TGTGCCAGCCAACAGGGGGCGGACACCGGGGAGCTGTTTTTT; cdr3_aa: CASQQGADTGELFF
d_call: TRBD1; j_call: TRBJ2-3; clone_size: many; v_call: TRBV28; cdr3_nt: TGTGCCAGCAAGACAGGGGGCTTAGATACGCAGTATTTT; cdr3_aa: CASKTGGLDTQYF
d_call: TRBD2; j_call: TRBJ2-7; clone_size: many; v_call: TRBV4-1; cdr3_nt: TGCGCCAGCGCCCCTGAAGCGGGAGCCTTCTCCTACGAGCAGTACTTC; cdr3_aa: CASAPEAGAFSYEQYF
d_call: -; j_call: TRBJ1-2; clone_size: many; v_call: TRBV5-4; cdr3_nt: TGTGCCAGCAGCTTATGGGGGGCAGGAGGGACCGGTGGCTACACCTTC; cdr3_aa: CASSLWGAGGTGGYTF
d_call: TRBD2; j_call: TRBJ2-3; clone_size: many; v_call: TRBV24-1; cdr3_nt: TGTGCCACCGGGGGGGAAGATACGCAGTATTTT; cdr3_aa: CATGGEDTQYF
d_call: -; j_call: TRBJ2-3; clone_size: -; v_call: TRBV24-1; cdr3_nt: TGTGCCACCAGTGAATGGCGGGGTACCGTGGGAACAGATACGCAGTATTTT; cdr3_aa: CATSEWRGTVGTDTQYF
d_call: TRBD2; j_call: TRBJ2-1; clone_size: many; v_call: TRBV3-1; cdr3_nt: TGTGCCAGCAGCCAAGATGGCGGGAGAAGAAATGAGCAGTTCTTC; cdr3_aa: CASSQDGGRRNEQFF
d_call: -; j_call: TRBJ2-7; clone_size: many; v_call: TRBV29-1; cdr3_nt: TGCAGCGTTGCCGAGGACCAGCAGTACTTC; cdr3_aa: CSVAEDQQYF
d_call: TRBD2; j_call: TRBJ2-3; clone_size: many; v_call: TRBV4-1; cdr3_nt: TGCGCCAGCAGCCAAGATCATGGCGGGAGGGGCACAGATACGCAGTATTTT; cdr3_aa: CASSQDHGGRGTDTQYF
d_call: -; j_call: TRBJ2-5; clone_size: many; v_call: TRBV4-1; cdr3_nt: TGCGCCAGCACCCAAGGGACATCCCCGCAGGAGACCCAGTACTTC; cdr3_aa: CASTQGTSPQETQYF
d_call: -; j_call: TRBJ2-1; clone_size: many; v_call: TRBV5-1; cdr3_nt: TGCGCCAGCAGCTTGGGGGGGGGCAGTGAGCAGTTCTTC; cdr3_aa: CASSLGGGSEQFF
d_call: -; j_call: TRBJ2-1; clone_size: many; v_call: TRBV12-3/TRBV12-4; cdr3_nt: TGTGCCAGCAGGGGCGCCGGAGGACTCATCAATGAGCAGTTCTTC; cdr3_aa: CASRGAGGLINEQFF
d_call: -; j_call: TRBJ2-2; clone_size: -; v_call: TRBV20-1; cdr3_nt: TGCAGTGCTAGAGTTACGGACACCGGGGAGCTGTTTTTT; cdr3_aa: CSARVTDTGELFF
d_call: TRBD2; j_call: TRBJ2-6; clone_size: many; v_call: TRBV4-1; cdr3_nt: TGCGCCAGCAGCCAAGTAGGGCTAGCGGGTTTAAAGGCTGGGGCCAACGTCCTGACTTTC; cdr3_aa: CASSQVGLAGLKAGANVLTF
d_call: -; j_call: TRBJ2-2; clone_size: many; v_call: TRBV14; cdr3_nt: TGTGCCAGCAGCCCTTTACTATTCAGCACCGGGGAGCTGTTTTTT; cdr3_aa: CASSPLLFSTGELFF
d_call: -; j_call: TRBJ2-7; clone_size: -; v_call: TRBV27; cdr3_nt: TGTGCCAGCAGTCTTGCGGGACACCTTAGAGGTTACGAGCAGTACTTC; cdr3_aa: CASSLAGHLRGYEQYF
d_call: TRBD1; j_call: TRBJ1-6; clone_size: few; v_call: TRBV6-1; cdr3_nt: TGTGCCAGCAGCCGCCGGGACAGAAAAAATAATTCACCCCTCCACTTT; cdr3_aa: CASSRRDRKNNSPLHF
d_call: -; j_call: TRBJ2-1; clone_size: few; v_call: TRBV28; cdr3_nt: TGTGCCAGCAGTTTACACAACTACAATGAGCAGTTCTTC; cdr3_aa: CASSLHNYNEQFF
d_call: -; j_call: TRBJ2-7; clone_size: -; v_call: TRBV20-1; cdr3_nt: TGCAGTGCTGATTCCGGGACGGGTTCCTACGAGCAGTACTTC; cdr3_aa: CSADSGTGSYEQYF
d_call: -; j_call: TRBJ1-2; clone_size: many; v_call: TRBV14; cdr3_nt: TGTGCCAGCAGCCAAGAGGACGGCCGACGGGGCTACACCTTC; cdr3_aa: CASSQEDGRRGYTF
d_call: TRBD2; j_call: TRBJ2-3; clone_size: many; v_call: TRBV5-4; cdr3_nt: TGTGCCAGCAGCGGCGCGGGAGGGTACGGAGATACGCAGTATTTT; cdr3_aa: CASSGAGGYGDTQYF
d_call: TRBD1; j_call: TRBJ2-3; clone_size: -; v_call: TRBV4-1; cdr3_nt: TGCGCCAGCAGCCAAAATAATCTTCGGGGACAGGGTTACGCAGATACGCAGTATTTT; cdr3_aa: CASSQNNLRGQGYADTQYF
d_call: -; j_call: TRBJ1-4; clone_size: many; v_call: TRBV3-1; cdr3_nt: TGTGCCAGCAGCCCCGAAGGGCAGATTGAAAAACTGTTTTTT; cdr3_aa: CASSPEGQIEKLFF
d_call: -; j_call: TRBJ2-5; clone_size: few; v_call: TRBV14; cdr3_nt: TGTGCCAGCAGCCAAGAATCAAATCTGTATTCGCGGGTCCAGTACTTC; cdr3_aa: CASSQESNLYSRVQYF
d_call: -; j_call: TRBJ2-7; clone_size: medium-sized; v_call: TRBV6-1; cdr3_nt: TGTGCCACTGGTAGTTCAACGAGCTCCTACGAGCAGTACTTC; cdr3_aa: CATGSSTSSYEQYF
d_call: -; j_call: TRBJ2-7; clone_size: -; v_call: TRBV11-2; cdr3_nt: TGTGCCATCATCTTAGATCGAGGACAGACATACGAGCAGTACTTC; cdr3_aa: CAIILDRGQTYEQYF
d_call: -; j_call: TRBJ1-1; clone_size: medium-sized; v_call: TRBV20-1; cdr3_nt: TGCAGTGCTAGTGACGGAGGGGACACTGAAGCTTTCTTT; cdr3_aa: CSASDGGDTEAFF
d_call: -; j_call: TRBJ1-4; clone_size: many; v_call: TRBV5-5; cdr3_nt: TGTGCCAGCAGCTTGCTGTTGGGAGAAAAACTGTTTTTT; cdr3_aa: CASSLLLGEKLFF
d_call: -; j_call: TRBJ1-1; clone_size: many; v_call: TRBV4-1; cdr3_nt: TGCGCCAGCAGCCAAGTAATAGACACTGAAGCTTTCTTT; cdr3_aa: CASSQVIDTEAFF
d_call: -; j_call: TRBJ2-3; clone_size: many; v_call: TRBV6-2/TRBV6-3; cdr3_nt: TGTGCCAGCAGTTACGTGGATACGCAGTATTTT; cdr3_aa: CASSYVDTQYF
d_call: TRBD1; j_call: TRBJ2-3; clone_size: many; v_call: TRBV18; cdr3_nt: TGTGCCAGCTCCATCCAGGGGGCGAGAACAGATACGCAGTATTTT; cdr3_aa: CASSIQGARTDTQYF
d_call: TRBD1; j_call: TRBJ2-7; clone_size: many; v_call: TRBV20-1; cdr3_nt: TGCAGTGCTACCGGGACAGGGACCTACGAGCAGTACTTC; cdr3_aa: CSATGTGTYEQYF
d_call: -; j_call: TRBJ1-6; clone_size: many; v_call: TRBV4-1; cdr3_nt: TGCGCCAGCAGCCAAGAAATACCCATAGTCTCACCCCTCCACTTT; cdr3_aa: CASSQEIPIVSPLHF
d_call: -; j_call: TRBJ1-6; clone_size: few; v_call: TRBV28; cdr3_nt: TGTGCCAGCAGTTTTGAGGTTCGAAGATCACCCCTCCACTTT; cdr3_aa: CASSFEVRRSPLHF
d_call: -; j_call: TRBJ2-1; clone_size: -; v_call: TRBV24-1; cdr3_nt: TGTGCCACCAGTGATTCGGGAACATGCAATGAGCAGTTCTTC; cdr3_aa: CATSDSGTCNEQFF
d_call: -; j_call: TRBJ2-1; clone_size: many; v_call: TRBV14; cdr3_nt: TGTGCCAGCAGCCAGTTGGAGCTCGCGGGGAATGAGCAGTTCTTC; cdr3_aa: CASSQLELAGNEQFF
d_call: -; j_call: TRBJ1-5; clone_size: many; v_call: TRBV12-3/TRBV12-4; cdr3_nt: TGTGCCAGCAGTTTTAGGGGGGGCCGTCGGCGGGGTGAGCGCAATCAGCCCCAGCATTTT; cdr3_aa: CASSFRGGRRRGERNQPQHF
d_call: -; j_call: TRBJ2-1; clone_size: many; v_call: TRBV27; cdr3_nt: TGTGCCAGCAGTTTTGCGCCTTACAATGAGCAGTTCTTC; cdr3_aa: CASSFAPYNEQFF
d_call: -; j_call: TRBJ1-3; clone_size: many; v_call: TRBV5-4; cdr3_nt: TGTGCCAGCAGCTTGGGCCACTCCGGAAACACCATATATTTT; cdr3_aa: CASSLGHSGNTIYF
d_call: TRBD1; j_call: TRBJ1-2; clone_size: once; v_call: TRBV5-1; cdr3_nt: TGCGACAGGAGCGTGGAGACAGGGTATGGCTACACCTTC; cdr3_aa: CDRSVETGYGYTF